This TCR beta chain stems from a study of T cells in Graves' hyperthyroidism and ophthalmopathy. General study findings and limits: Most clonotypes expanded in thyroid above 0.001 were likewise present in blood.

Researchers amplified the TCR beta CDR3 regions from RNA transcripts. In the first-round RT-PCR of the TCR CDR3, the HTBI primer set was used. TCRdb passed the multiplex PCR reads through MiXCR, listing each CDR3 protein once. The sample has some 800,000 distinct CDR3 sequences; roughly 37% are singletons. The definition of stable Graves' hyperthyroidism was no ophthalmopathy progression within 18 months. The study left out patients who had uncontrolled infection, other autoimmune disease, pregnancy or lactation. Clinical symptoms, serum thyroxine, TRAb, thyroid ultrasound and orbital computed tomography informed diagnoses. This clonotype was seen repeatedly, ten times or more. Its antigen is currently unknown. The germline CDR1 and CDR2 sequences are SEHNR and FQNEAQ (reference sequence). The CDR3 extends over 15 amino acids. V shed 5 bases and J shed 2 bases, with 15 bases lying between them.

The V gene is TRBV7-9, the J gene TRBJ1-2; D is ambiguous. The receptor's source is a man aged 18 to 35 with Graves' hyperthyroidism. Sample: blood. The DNA of the CDR3 is TGTGCCAGCAGCCAGGCCGGGCCAAAGAACTATGGCTACACCTTC. This codes for CASSQAGPKNYGYTF.